This T cell receptor (beta chain) was retrieved from a study of tumor-infiltrating lymphocytes in primary liver carcinoma (dated by TCRdb to the late 2010s). Regarding the complete study: Of the five patients (three men and two women, aged 30 to 69 years), four had hepatocellular carcinoma and one had combined HCC and intrahepatic cholangiocarcinoma. The tumors of the five patients were staged as T1-T3 N0M0, with maximum diameters ranging from roughly 4 to 11 cm. Each sample produced roughly 3.65 to 7.5 million productive TCRbeta reads, and read depth showed no significant difference between tissue types. The study combined TCRbeta repertoire sequencing, expression microarrays and whole-exome sequencing across five regions of each liver tumor, with adjacent normal tissue and blood. A total of 35 or so specimens from 5 patients went through TCRbeta repertoire sequencing, namely 25 tumor regions, 5 adjacent noncancerous liver tissues and 5 peripheral blood samples. The roughly 24 tumor region samples were profiled with Agilent mRNA microarrays so that TCRbeta repertoire diversity could be related to the local molecular phenotype. Reproducibility between technical replicate repertoires was high, with correlation coefficients above 0.95 and mean shared-clone rates approximately 0.91. Here is what the overall study found, with its caveats: Repertoire overlap was found to be higher between tumor regions (mean roughly 35%) than between tumor-adjacent (about 17%) or tumor-blood (around 15%) pairs, consistent with antigen-driven expansion. With just four or five patients in the study, the authors point out that the findings should be validated in a larger study. The top 250 clones accounted for a significantly greater share of the repertoire in tumors than in blood (p = 0.039). Comparison of CD4+ and CD8+ T cell repertoires was precluded by the use of bulk unsorted samples. Because sequencing covered only the TCR beta chain and unpaired alpha chains were not captured, true repertoire diversity is likely underestimated. Only roughly 8-25% of top clones appeared in all five regions of a tumor, which suggests that tumor-infiltrating T cells are spatially heterogeneous.

TCRbeta-specific cDNA was reverse-transcribed from about 0.45 ug total RNA using a constant-region primer and ProtoScript II reverse transcriptase. Construction of the TCRbeta libraries relied on three nested rounds of multiplex PCR, following a slightly modified ARM-PCR procedure. The first two PCR rounds used multiplex TRBV1-TRBV30 forward primers with a Cbeta reverse primer, each for 10 cycles. Sample barcodes and Illumina adapters were attached in a final 25-cycle PCR using Deep VentR polymerase. Before sequencing, amplicons between 200 and 500 bp were purified from gel using a QIAquick gel extraction kit. TCRbeta amplicons were sequenced on an Illumina HiSeq 2500 with 250-bp paired-end reads. Processing in the source paper ran as follows. Reads were quality-trimmed with Trimmomatic v0.33, and paired reads were merged with FLASH v1.2.11 to recover full CDR3 sequences. V, D and J germline segments were assigned to the rearranged TCRbeta sequences by MiGEC v1.2.1b. VDJtools v1.0.0 computed clonotype statistics and Shannon-Wiener diversity indices. To reduce sampling bias, subsequent analyses other than the diversity analysis used only the 250 most abundant clonotypes in each sample. TCRdb reran the public reads through fastp at Q25 and MiXCR, keeping productive beta chains. Rows matching on CDR3 protein sequence are summarized as one entry with the most common DNA and genes. The V and J calls follow TCRdb's processing rather than the paper's. The sample yields roughly 190,000 distinct CDR3 sequences; around four fifths were counted once. The biggest ten clones account for about a sixth of the sample.

Without any cell sorting, total RNA and DNA were extracted together from around 20-30 mg of bulk tissue using the AllPrep DNA/RNA mini kit. Between late 2015 and early 2016, several patients in China with histopathologically diagnosed primary liver carcinoma had surgical resection. At the time of sampling, the patients were treatment-naive and had chronic HBV infection. Five spatially separated regions were sampled per tumor: superior, inferior, left-lateral and right-lateral poles, plus the tumor centre. More than 85% viable tumor cells were found by histology in every tumor sample. Pieces of fresh tumor and adjacent tissue were cut in half, with one half kept in RNAlater at -80 degrees C and the other half sent for histology. Remarks on this clonotype: The antigen it binds to is not known. Base qualities are not recorded, but no much larger clone differs from it by a single base.

The germline V gene provides CDR1 MGHRA and CDR2 YSYEKL. The CDR3, cysteine through phenylalanine, is 20 amino acids long. Here the CDR3 DNA is all that survives: 60 bases in frame from base 1. V lost 0 bases and J lost 4 bases; the stretch between them is 27 bases long. The chain uses TRBV4-1 and TRBJ1-2; the D gene lacks a confident call. The receptor was isolated from a man aged 35 to 55 with primary liver carcinoma and hepatitis B virus infection. Sequencing was performed on tumor tissue from primary liver carcinoma. The encoded CDR3 is CASSQEGYPPATQPIYGYTF. The nucleotide sequence reads as follows: TGCGCCAGCAGCCAAGAGGGGTACCCCCCCGCTACCCAACCTATCTATGGCTACACCTTC.